One sample yielded the 9 T cell receptor beta chains listed below, sequenced in a study of shared clonotypes between healthy human individuals. The data were produced by immunoSEQ multiplex PCR, yet TCRdb's version contains in-frame clones alone and is incomplete. The sample carries approximately 100,000 clones, approximately 70% recorded once. Sequencing input: memory CD8+ T cells sorted from blood. Subset in this sample: CD45RO+ cells pooled with CCR7-negative TemRA cells. The source of these receptors is a woman aged 25 to 45 in good health.

The genes are TRBV6-1 and TRBJ1-5; 9 positions agree with TRBD1. Germline lookup yields CDR1 MNHNS and CDR2 SASEGT. The CDR3 length is 14 residues. V lost 5 bases and J lost 4; bases outside the gene matches: 3. CDR3: CASSHGQGNQPQHF. The CDR3 coding sequence is TGTGCCAGCAGTCACGGACAGGGGAATCAGCCCCAGCATTTT.

The chain joins TRBV11-2 to TRBJ2-7; possibly TRBD2 for D (5 bases). V lost 1 base and J 4 bases, leaving 14 bases between the germline ends. The CDR3 consists of 15 residues. The germline V gene has CDR1 SGHAT and CDR2 FQNNGV. The CDR3 bases are TGTGCCAGCAGCTTAGTTTTGGTTCGGGGTTACGAGCAGTACTTC. Translating gives CASSLVLVRGYEQYF. Filled out from reference TRBV11-2 and TRBJ2-7, the complete variable domain reads EAGVAQSPRYKIIEKRQSVAFWCNPISGHATLYWYQQILGQGPKLLIQFQNNGVVDDSQLPKDRFSAERLKGVDSTLKIQPAKLEDSAVYLCASSLVLVRGYEQYFGPGTRLTVT.

Points on this clone: At one end the junction does not follow the germline gene, possibly because of a read error. The gene calls are TRBV4-2 and TRBJ2-7; D might be TRBD2 (6 bases). Per the germline V gene, CDR1 is LGHNA and CDR2 is YNFKEQ. CDR3 length: 17 amino acids. The CDR3 protein is CASSQDPSGLRNYEQYF. CDR3 coding DNA: TGTGCCAGCAGTCAAGACCCCTCGGGACTTAGAAACTACGAGCAGTACTTC.

V gene TRBV4-1 combines with J gene TRBJ2-5; D could derive from TRBD1 or TRBD2 (5 bases each). The CDR3 length is 17 residues. Trimming stripped 1 base from V and 1 base from J, with 16 bases between. Germline lookup yields CDR1 MGHRA and CDR2 YSYEKL. DNA of the CDR3: TGCGCCAGCAGCCAAGGACCCCCAGGGACGCTCCAAGAGACCCAGTACTTC. Translated, it gives CASSQGPPGTLQETQYF.

The V call is TRBV10-3, the J call TRBJ1-5; possibly TRBD1 for D (6 bases). The CDR3 sequence is 13 residues long. V shed 6 bases and J shed 5 bases, with 11 bases lying between them. CDR1 is ENHRY and CDR2 is SYGVKD in the germline V gene. CDR3 bases: TGTGCCATCAGAGACAGGTCAGATCAGCCCCAGCATTTT. Its protein is CAIRDRSDQPQHF.

The chain carries TRBV15 and TRBJ2-1; tentatively, D is TRBD2 (7 bases). The V gene lost 6 bases and the J gene lost 5 bases, with 17 bases spanning the gap. Germline V lookup: CDR1 LNHNV, CDR2 YYDKDF (reference sequence). The CDR3 spans 15 residues. The CDR3 DNA reads TGTGCCACCAGTAAATGGGGGGGCTCACACAATGAGCAGTTCTTC. As protein: CATSKWGGSHNEQFF.

At least ten counts were recorded for this clone. The rearrangement uses TRBV5-1 and TRBJ2-6; 12 positions agree with TRBD1. Trimming at V came to 2 bases and at J to 0 bases, leaving 9 bases not matched to a gene. The CDR3 has 20 amino acids. Germline V gives CDR1 SGHRS, CDR2 YFSETQ. DNA for the CDR3: TGCGCCAGCAGCTTCTCGAGGGACAGGGGGCGGGTCTCTGGGGCCAACGTCCTGACTTTC. Translation gives CASSFSRDRGRVSGANVLTF.

This clone is a singleton in its sample. V usage is TRBV7-8 and J usage is TRBJ1-1; D ambiguous. The CDR3 consists of 15 residues. V was shortened by 1 base and J by 0 bases, with 9 bases between the two germline ends. Germline V CDR1 and CDR2: SGHVS, FQNEAQ. The CDR3 here is CASSLVEGMNTEAFF. The CDR3, as DNA: TGTGCCAGCAGCTTAGTGGAGGGAATGAACACTGAAGCTTTCTTT.

This clone was seen a handful of times. The chain combines TRBV4-2 with TRBJ2-7; 8 bases line up with TRBD2. V shed 3 bases and J 2 bases; nucleotides not matched to a gene: 9. This CDR3 is 16 amino acids long. The germline gives CDR1 LGHNA, CDR2 YNFKEQ. CDR3 protein: CASSHPGGAVAYEQYF. CDR3 nucleotide sequence: TGTGCCAGCAGCCACCCCGGGGGGGCGGTAGCCTACGAGCAGTACTTC.